These T cell receptor beta chains were read from a single sample in a study of early T cells in non-severe SARS-CoV-2 infection. TCRdb reprocessed the 5' RACE reads via MiXCR and lists one record per CDR3 protein. Of over 70,000 distinct CDR3 sequences in the sample, approximately 15% are singletons; the top ten hold 5.5% to 8%. The sample was whole blood. These TCRs come from an adult who was a healthcare worker with PCR-confirmed SARS-CoV-2 infection or an uninfected control (not recorded which). The CDR3 runs from the conserved cysteine through the conserved F or W. The D gene is left open where the match is weak. Only some rows state a clone size, as once, few, many or a class for expanded clones.

>TRBV5-1|TRBD1|NA|TRBJ1-1
CASSEGQGMNTEAFF
TGCGCCAGCAGCGAGGGACAGGGGATGAACACTGAAGCTTTCTTT
>TRBV6-1|TRBD2|many|TRBJ2-5
CASSEGLAIAETQYF
TGTGCCAGCAGTGAAGGACTAGCGATCGCAGAGACCCAGTACTTC
>TRBV5-1|TRBD1|NA|TRBJ2-1
CASSFYGTGGLNEQFF
TGCGCCAGCAGCTTTTATGGGACAGGGGGCCTCAATGAGCAGTTCTTC
>TRBV2|NA|NA|TRBJ2-7
CASSEVTFEQYF
TGTGCCAGCAGTGAAGTAACTTTCGAGCAGTACTTC
>TRBV3-1|NA|few|TRBJ2-1
CASSPYVGAVHNEQFF
TGTGCCAGCAGCCCCTATGTCGGGGCGGTCCACAATGAGCAGTTCTTC
>TRBV19|NA|NA|TRBJ1-2
CASSQIYYGYTF
TGTGCCAGCTCCCAGATTTACTATGGCTACACCTTC
>TRBV4-1|TRBD1|few|TRBJ1-1
CASSQGQGFGAEAFF
TGCGCCAGCAGCCAAGGACAGGGTTTCGGGGCTGAAGCTTTCTTT
>TRBV7-8|NA|many|TRBJ1-1
CASSLVGGSTAEAFF
TGTGCCAGCAGCTTAGTCGGCGGGTCGACCGCTGAAGCTTTCTTT
>TRBV28|NA|NA|TRBJ1-6
CASQGGQVTPLHF
TGTGCCAGCCAAGGGGGGCAGGTAACACCCCTCCACTTT
>TRBV27|NA|few|TRBJ2-7
CASRIWNSPDYEQYF
TGTGCCAGCAGAATCTGGAACTCCCCCGACTACGAGCAGTACTTC
>TRBV20-1|TRBD1|many|TRBJ1-6
CSARAEAGGNSPLHF
TGCAGTGCTAGAGCGGAGGCAGGGGGGAATTCACCCCTCCACTTT
>TRBV7-8|NA|NA|TRBJ2-3
CASSFPRPDTQYF
TGTGCCAGCAGCTTCCCACGGCCAGATACGCAGTATTTT
>TRBV20-1|TRBD2|NA|TRBJ2-3
CSANGGSGRTDTQYF
TGCAGTGCGAACGGGGGTAGCGGGAGAACAGATACGCAGTATTTT
>TRBV4-2|TRBD1|NA|TRBJ1-6
CASSQGSQGAEFSSPLHF
TGTGCCAGCAGCCAGGGTTCACAGGGGGCGGAATTCAGTTCACCCCTCCACTTT
>TRBV7-6|TRBD2|NA|TRBJ2-1
CASSLLAGDNEQFF
TGTGCCAGCAGCCTACTAGCGGGAGATAATGAGCAGTTCTTC
>TRBV5-1|NA|few|TRBJ1-1
CATHRGAGNTEAFF
TGCGCCACCCACCGAGGGGCAGGGAACACTGAAGCTTTCTTT